This T cell receptor (beta chain) stems from a study of blood T cells in healthy people across ages. About the study: Template switching captured about one barcoded beta molecule per two T cells.

A second PCR of about 7 to 11 cycles used a sample-barcoded 5' primer and a J-beta primer mix. Every cDNA molecule carried a tag from a template-switch adaptor bearing 12 random nucleotides. Each CDR3 protein gets one entry after TCRdb re-called the 5' RACE reads with MiXCR. In the table there are 550,000 to 700,000 distinct CDR3 sequences, approximately 30% of which are singletons. Every donor provided roughly 9.1 milliliters of peripheral blood. PBMCs numbering at least 6.5 million were isolated per sample. Germline lookup yields CDR1 LGHNA and CDR2 YSLEER. The CDR3 has 13 amino acids. Trimming removed 1 base from V and 8 bases from J, with 9 bases in between.

Sequencing used blood. The receptor's source is a woman aged 70-85 years in good health. The chain uses TRBV4-3 and TRBJ2-1; D is perhaps TRBD2 (5 bases). The CDR3 spells CASSQASSYEQFF. The CDR3 DNA sequence: TGCGCCAGCAGCCAAGCTAGCTCCTATGAGCAGTTCTTC.